The present TCR beta chain was sequenced within a study of tumor and adjacent non-tumor tissue in lung cancer. CDR3 length equals 17 residues. Germline lookup yields CDR1 MNHEY and CDR2 SVGAGI. Trimming took 8 bases from V and 5 from J, leaving 22 bases between them. RNA was extracted from bulk tissue without any cell sorting. Distant lung tissue was collected more than 3 cm away from the tumor edge. A modified ARM-PCR protocol with three rounds of nested PCR amplified TCRbeta. MiXCR was run by TCRdb on the multiplex PCR reads, yielding one entry per CDR3 protein. The sample yields about 60,000 distinct CDR3 sequences, more than 55% seen once.

This clonotype was sampled from a man aged 65 to 85 with non-small cell lung cancer. J is TRBJ1-6 and V is TRBV6-5; D remains ambiguous. Sequencing input: distant non-tumor lung tissue. The CDR3 DNA reads as TGTGCCAGCGGCCTCCCTACCGGGTCCACGAATAATTCACCCCTCCACTTT. It codes for CASGLPTGSTNNSPLHF.